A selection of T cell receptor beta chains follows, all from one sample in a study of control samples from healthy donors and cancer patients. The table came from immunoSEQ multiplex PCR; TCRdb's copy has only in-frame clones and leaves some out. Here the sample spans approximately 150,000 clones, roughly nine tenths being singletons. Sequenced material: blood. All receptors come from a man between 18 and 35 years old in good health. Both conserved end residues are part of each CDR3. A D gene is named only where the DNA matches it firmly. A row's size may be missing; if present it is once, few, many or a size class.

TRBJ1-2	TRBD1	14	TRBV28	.	TGTGCCAGCACCCGGGACAGGGCGTACTATGGCTACACCTTC	CASTRDRAYYGYTF
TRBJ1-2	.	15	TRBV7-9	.	TGTGCCAGCAGCTCCGACCCCGACCCGGTCAATGGCTACACCTTC	CASSSDPDPVNGYTF
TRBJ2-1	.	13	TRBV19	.	TGTGCCAGTAGTGGCGGGGCACTCAATGAGCAGTTCTTC	CASSGGALNEQFF
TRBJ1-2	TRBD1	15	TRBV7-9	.	TGTGCCAGCAGCTTAGCGGGACAGTCTATTAGTGGCTACACCTTC	CASSLAGQSISGYTF
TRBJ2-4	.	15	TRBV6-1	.	TGTGCCAGCAGTGACCCAAGGGGGGTCCCCAACATTCAGTACTTC	CASSDPRGVPNIQYF
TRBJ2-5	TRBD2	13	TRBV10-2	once	TGCGCCAGCGAAGCGGGGGTCCAAGAGACCCAGTACTTC	CASEAGVQETQYF
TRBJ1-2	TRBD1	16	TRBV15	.	TGTGCCACCAGCAGCCACGGCGGGGCGACAGGGTATGGCTACACCTTC	CATSSHGGATGYGYTF
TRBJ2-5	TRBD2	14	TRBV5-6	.	TGTGCCAGCAGCCTACTAGCGGGAGAAGAGACCCAGTACTTC	CASSLLAGEETQYF
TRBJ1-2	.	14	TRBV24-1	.	TGTGCCACCAGTGATTCGGGACGGTACTATGGCTACACCTTC	CATSDSGRYYGYTF
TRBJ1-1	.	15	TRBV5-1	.	TGCGCCAGCAGCCGGGAGGGTACGGGGGTCACTGAAGCTTTCTTT	CASSREGTGVTEAFF
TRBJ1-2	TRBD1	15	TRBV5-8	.	TGTGCCAGCAGCAATGGGGACAGGTCTAACTATGGCTACACCTTC	CASSNGDRSNYGYTF
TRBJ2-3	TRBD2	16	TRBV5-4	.	TGTGCCAGCAGCTCCAGAACTAGCGGGACCACAGATACGCAGTATTTT	CASSSRTSGTTDTQYF
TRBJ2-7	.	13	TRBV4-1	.	TGCGCCAGCAGCCAAGTGGAGGGGCGCGAGCAGTACTTC	CASSQVEGREQYF
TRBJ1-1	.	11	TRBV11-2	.	TGTGCCAGCAGCCGAGACAGGGAAGCTTTCTTT	CASSRDREAFF
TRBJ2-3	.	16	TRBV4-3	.	TGCGCCAGCAGCCAAGATTCGGGTACTAGCACAGATACGCAGTATTTT	CASSQDSGTSTDTQYF
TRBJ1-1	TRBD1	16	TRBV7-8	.	TGTGCCAGCAGCGGGTGGACAGGGGGCGTGGGCACTGAAGCTTTCTTT	CASSGWTGGVGTEAFF
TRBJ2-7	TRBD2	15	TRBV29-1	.	TGCAGCGTTGAAGATCCAGCGGGGGGCTCCTACGAGCAGTACTTC	CSVEDPAGGSYEQYF
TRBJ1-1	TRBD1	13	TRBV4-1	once	TGCGCCAGCAGCTCAAGGGGGCCGAGTGAAGCTTTCTTT	CASSSRGPSEAFF
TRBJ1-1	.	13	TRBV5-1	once	TGCGCCAGCAGCCCCGAGGGGGACACTGAAGCTTTCTTT	CASSPEGDTEAFF
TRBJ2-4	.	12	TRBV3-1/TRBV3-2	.	TGTGCCAGCAGCCAAGAAGGACGGCGGCAGTACTTC	CASSQEGRRQYF
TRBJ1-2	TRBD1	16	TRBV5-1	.	TGCGCCAGCAGCGTGGGACAGACCTTATTAAACTATGGCTACACCTTC	CASSVGQTLLNYGYTF
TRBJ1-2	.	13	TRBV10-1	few	TGCGCCAGCAGTGAGTCCGGGGGCTATGGCTACACCTTC	CASSESGGYGYTF